This section outlines one T cell receptor (beta chain) sequence together with its context. Its antigen is currently unknown. Some clones are missing from TCRdb's copy, which holds only in-frame ones; the method was immunoSEQ multiplex PCR. Among approximately 5,000 clones listed, approximately 90% were seen once. This entry is derived from a study of pediatric ulcerative colitis. Study conclusions and caveats: Total lymphocyte DNA, not sorted subsets, was the template. A couple of rectal clonotypes were found only in ulcerative colitis patients, all of them. Clonal expansions reduced rectal repertoire diversity in acute severe colitis.

This CDR3 is built from 17 residues. Germline lookup yields CDR1 LNHDA and CDR2 SQIVND (reference sequence). The trim removed 5 bases at V and 8 bases at J, leaving 13 bases unmatched. This clonotype was obtained from a boy younger than 18 with mild ulcerative colitis. Sequencing input: blood. This chain connects TRBV19 to TRBJ2-1; 12 nucleotides agree with TRBD2. Here the CDR3 DNA reads TGTGCCAGTAGTTCCGATATGCGACTAGCGGGAGTGCATGAGCAGTTCTTC. This sequence encodes CASSSDMRLAGVHEQFF.